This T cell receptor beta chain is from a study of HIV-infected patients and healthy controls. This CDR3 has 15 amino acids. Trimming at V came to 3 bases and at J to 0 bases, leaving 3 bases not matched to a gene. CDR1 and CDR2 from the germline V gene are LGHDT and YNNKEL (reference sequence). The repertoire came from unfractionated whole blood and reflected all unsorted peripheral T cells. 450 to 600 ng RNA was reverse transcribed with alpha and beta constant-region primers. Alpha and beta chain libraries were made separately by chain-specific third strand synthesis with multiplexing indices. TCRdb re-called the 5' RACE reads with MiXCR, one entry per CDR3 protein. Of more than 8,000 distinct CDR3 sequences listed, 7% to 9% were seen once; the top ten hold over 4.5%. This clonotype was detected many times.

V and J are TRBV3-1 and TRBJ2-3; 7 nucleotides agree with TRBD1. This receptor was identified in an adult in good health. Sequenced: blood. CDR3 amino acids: CASSQGTVSTDTQYF. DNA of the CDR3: TGTGCCAGCAGCCAGGGGACAGTGAGCACAGATACGCAGTATTTT.